This T cell receptor beta chain originates from a study of T cells in women clearing cervical HPV infection. The wider study: Case blood drawn at lesion detection; control blood after infection cleared.

Concerning this clone: With the read ending 3 residues before the CDR3 end, the germline J gene is used to fill in that end.

immunoSEQ multiplex PCR used an average of around 1,200 ng genomic DNA. Here immunoSEQ multiplex PCR was the method, and the copy in TCRdb shows in-frame clones only, minus some. The ten most abundant clones cover less than 8% of a sample with 14,000 or so clones. V was trimmed by 3 bases and J by 9 bases, leaving 18 bases between them. The CDR3 has 15 residues. Germline assignment: CDR1 DFQATT and CDR2 SNEGSKA (reference sequence). The receptor's source is a woman between 18 and 69 years old with a cervical HPV16 infection that either progressed to CIN3+ or cleared (not recorded which). The chain is built from TRBV20-1 and TRBJ1-6, with D maybe TRBD1 (5 bases). Sequencing was performed on blood buffy coat. CDR3: CSASEPGGFTSPLHF. The covered CDR3 bases are TGCAGTGCTAGCGAGCCGGGGGGATTTACTTCACCC.